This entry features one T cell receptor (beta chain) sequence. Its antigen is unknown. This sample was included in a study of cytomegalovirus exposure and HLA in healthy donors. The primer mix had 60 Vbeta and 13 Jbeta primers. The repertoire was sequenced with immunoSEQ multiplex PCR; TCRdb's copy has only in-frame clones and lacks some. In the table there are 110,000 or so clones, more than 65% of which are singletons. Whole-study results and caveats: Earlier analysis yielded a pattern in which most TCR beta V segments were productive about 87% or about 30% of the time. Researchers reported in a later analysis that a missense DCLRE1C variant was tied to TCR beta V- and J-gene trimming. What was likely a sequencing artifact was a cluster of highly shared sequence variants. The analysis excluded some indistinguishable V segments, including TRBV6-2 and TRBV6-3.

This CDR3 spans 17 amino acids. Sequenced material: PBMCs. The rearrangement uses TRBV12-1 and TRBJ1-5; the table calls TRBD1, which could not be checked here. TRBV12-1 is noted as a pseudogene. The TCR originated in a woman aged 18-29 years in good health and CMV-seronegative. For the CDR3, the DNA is TGTGCCAGCAGCGGCGGACAGGGGGCCGGTGGCAATCAGCCCCAGCATTTT. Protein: CASSGGQGAGGNQPQHF.